Listed here are 7 T cell receptor beta chains from one sample, sequenced in a study of T cell changes during pregnancy in multiple sclerosis. The protocol was immunoSEQ multiplex PCR, while the TCRdb copy is restricted to in-frame clones and leaves out a portion. The sample includes about 97,000 clones, about nine tenths of them seen just once. The sample in question was peripheral blood, obtained in the second trimester of pregnancy. Receptors originate from a female donor in good health, enrolled as a control in a pregnancy study.

V usage is TRBV11-2 and J usage is TRBJ2-7; 10 positions agree with TRBD1. The V and J ends lost 4 bases and 3 bases, in that order; junction bases with no gene match: 0. The CDR3 is made up of 13 amino acids. Per germline, CDR1 SGHAT and CDR2 FQNNGV. The CDR3 reads CASSWTGGYEQYF. The CDR3 DNA is TGTGCCAGCAGCTGGACAGGGGGCTACGAGCAGTACTTC.

This CDR3 reads CASSLETSGSNEQFF. The CDR3 DNA sequence: TGCGCCAGCAGCTTGGAGACTAGCGGGAGCAATGAGCAGTTCTTC. The chain combines TRBV5-1 with TRBJ2-1; 12 positions match TRBD2. This CDR3 has 15 amino acids. Unmatched junction bases numbered 1, after V lost 0 bases and J lost 6 bases. The germline gives CDR1 SGHRS, CDR2 YFSETQ.

This clone was seen only a few times. The chain employs TRBV5-1 and TRBJ2-1; 11 bases align to TRBD2. V dropped 2 bases and J dropped 0; count of bases not matched to a gene: 1. This CDR3 has 16 residues. CDR1 is SGHRS, CDR2 YFSETQ, per germline. The CDR3 DNA sequence: TGCGCCAGCAGCTTTACTAGCGGGAGCTCCTACAATGAGCAGTTCTTC. It encodes CASSFTSGSSYNEQFF.

The chain recombines TRBV28 with TRBJ2-3; D remains ambiguous. This CDR3 contains 14 residues. V was cut by 7 bases and J by 6 bases, with 17 bases left in between. Per germline, CDR1 MDHEN and CDR2 SYDVKM. This chain's CDR3 is CASISPPDTDTQYF. CDR3 DNA: TGTGCCAGCATCTCTCCCCCCGACACTGATACGCAGTATTTT.

V usage is TRBV30 and J usage is TRBJ2-3, with no clear D. This CDR3 is built from 12 residues. V shed 4 bases and J shed 2 bases, with 7 bases lying between them. Germline V lookup: CDR1 GTSNPN, CDR2 SVGIG (reference sequence). This chain's CDR3 is CAWKAFTDTQYF. CDR3 nucleotide sequence: TGTGCCTGGAAAGCGTTCACAGATACGCAGTATTTT.

The DNA of the CDR3 is TGTGCCAGCAGCGTGGGGAGGAACACCGGGGAGCTGTTTTTT. It yields the protein CASSVGRNTGELFF. The chain is built from TRBV6-4 and TRBJ2-2, with D possibly TRBD2 on 5 matching bases. This CDR3 contains 14 residues. The germline gives CDR1 MRHNA, CDR2 SNTAGT. The germline V and J ends were trimmed by 6 bases and 1 base, with 9 bases remaining between them.

This chain joins TRBV28 and TRBJ1-5; 9 positions agree with TRBD1. The CDR3 extends over 15 amino acids. Germline V CDR1 and CDR2: MDHEN, SYDVKM. V shed 6 bases and J 7 bases; nucleotides not matched to a gene: 10. The CDR3 nucleotides are TGTGCCAGCAGCTCAAGGACAGGGGCGTTGCAGCCCCAGCATTTT. Residues: CASSSRTGALQPQHF.